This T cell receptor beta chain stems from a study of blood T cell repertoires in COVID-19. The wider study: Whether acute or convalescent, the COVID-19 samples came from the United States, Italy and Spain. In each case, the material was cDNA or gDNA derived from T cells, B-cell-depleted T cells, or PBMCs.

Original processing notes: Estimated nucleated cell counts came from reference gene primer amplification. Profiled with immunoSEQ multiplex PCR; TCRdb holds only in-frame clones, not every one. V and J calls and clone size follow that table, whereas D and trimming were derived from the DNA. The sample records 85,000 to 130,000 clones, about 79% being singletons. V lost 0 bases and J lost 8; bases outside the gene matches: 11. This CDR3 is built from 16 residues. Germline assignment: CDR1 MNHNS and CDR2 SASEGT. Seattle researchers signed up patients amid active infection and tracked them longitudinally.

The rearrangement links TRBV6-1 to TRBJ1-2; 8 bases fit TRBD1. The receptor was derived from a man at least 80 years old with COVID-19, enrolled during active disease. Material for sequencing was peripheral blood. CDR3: CASSEAQPGGAGGYTF. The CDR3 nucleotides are TGTGCCAGCAGTGAAGCGCAGCCAGGGGGCGCAGGAGGCTACACCTTC.